Below, one T cell receptor (beta chain) is given with its context. The antigen is unknown. Autoimmune disease history or systemic immunosuppression barred patients. Using immunoSEQ multiplex PCR, the repertoire was profiled, and TCRdb retains in-frame clones only, with some absent. The sample holds roughly 63,000 clones; approximately 90% are singletons and the top ten take 10% to 12%. The data are from a study of OX40 agonist ivuxolimab in advanced cancers. Findings and limits, study-wide: At 0.1-3.0 mg/kg, partial responders had clonal expansion among the lowest observed. Clones of CD4+ and CD8+ blood T cells grew by week 6 at doses of 0.1 to 3.0 mg/kg. Some patients without response likewise showed low normalized clonal expansion.

This receptor was taken from an adult with an advanced solid tumor such as melanoma, head and neck, liver or kidney cancer. The specimen comprised CD4+ or CD8+ T cells sorted from blood, sampled in a trial of the OX40 agonist ivuxolimab.

This CDR3 reads CASSSPGTELYEQYF. In DNA form, the CDR3 reads TGTGCCAGCAGTTCCCCCGGGACCGAACTCTACGAGCAGTACTTC. The V call is TRBV27, the J call TRBJ2-7; the D gene could be TRBD1 or TRBD2 (5 bases each). The CDR3 covers 15 residues. Germline values: CDR1 MNHEY, CDR2 SMNVEV (reference sequence). V was pared by 4 bases and J by 3 bases, with 16 bases between.